The clone carrying this T cell receptor (beta chain) was seen ten or more times. Its antigen is as yet unknown. The sequenced template was RNA, covering the TCR beta CDR3 region. After a first-round RT-PCR with HTBI primers, a second-round multiplex PCR was run. TCRdb ran MiXCR on the multiplex PCR reads and lists one entry per CDR3 protein. The sample lists a few hundred thousand distinct CDR3 sequences; roughly 15% were seen once. This entry comes from a study of Graves' ophthalmopathy and Graves' hyperthyroidism. Findings of the study overall: Blood also contained most of the expanded thyroid clonotypes above 0.001 frequency.

With a duration under 3 months, ophthalmopathy in the donors showed moderate-to-severe activity, CAS ≥3 and NOSPECS ≥4. Other autoimmune diseases, uncontrolled infections, pregnancy or lactation ruled patients out of participation. V shed 4 bases and J 1 base; nucleotides not matched to a gene: 3. CDR1 SNHLY and CDR2 FYNNEI come from the germline V gene. The CDR3 spans 14 residues. The source material was peripheral blood. The chain recombines TRBV2 with TRBJ2-5; 7 bases match TRBD1. The TCR originated in an adult man with Graves' ophthalmopathy. The CDR3 nucleotides read TGTGCCAGCAGTGGGACAGGATCCCAAGAGACCCAGTACTTC. This codes for CASSGTGSQETQYF.